This T cell receptor (beta chain) stems from a study of cytomegalovirus exposure and HLA in healthy donors. Study-wide results and caveats: It was 164 TCR beta chains that were listed as cytomegalovirus-associated. Based on reports, TCR beta sequences accurately predicted HLA-A and HLA-B alleles for most subjects. Solely CMV serostatus was available to characterize immune exposure.

A remark on this clone: Its antigen is as yet unknown. Sequence at one end of the junction differs from germline and may be a read error.

The PCR employed 60 Vbeta primers together with 13 Jbeta primers. The assay was immunoSEQ multiplex PCR, and TCRdb's table has in-frame clones only and misses some. The table lists about 140,000 clones, roughly three quarters of them singletons. The CDR3 runs 16 residues. The germline V gene has CDR1 SEHNR and CDR2 FQNEAQ (reference sequence). This TCR came from a male donor in good health and CMV-seronegative. Sequenced sample: PBMCs. The rearrangement joins TRBV7-9 to TRBJ1-2, with unresolved D. DNA of the CDR3: TGTTCCAGCAGCTTAGTGGCCTCCGCCGTTGGCTATGGCTACACCTTC. It translates to CSSSLVASAVGYGYTF.